The T cell receptor (beta chain) described here comes from a study of cytomegalovirus exposure and HLA in healthy donors. For the study at large: An analysis done earlier identified roughly 120 million unique TCR beta sequences from approximately 180 million T cells.

As to this clone: Antigen specificity is unknown.

PCR primers comprised 60 Vbeta and 13 Jbeta primers. Clones were sequenced by immunoSEQ multiplex PCR, and TCRdb holds only the in-frame ones, with some missing. Counted here are under 250,000 clones, roughly 88% occurring once; the ten biggest clones make up 0.71%. Study conclusions and caveats: Exclusion applied to some V segments, including TRBV6-2 and TRBV6-3, as they were indistinguishable.

These donors, healthy bone marrow donors, were studied. The CDR3 is made up of 15 amino acids. The germline V gene encodes CDR1 SGHTA and CDR2 FQGNSA. Trimming removed 3 bases from V and 8 bases from J, with 17 bases in between. Sequencing was done on a sample of PBMCs. The receptor comes from a boy aged 2 to 9 in good health and CMV-seronegative. V gene TRBV7-2 combines with J gene TRBJ2-1; the D gene is possibly TRBD1 (7 bases). The CDR3, as DNA: TGTGCCAGCAGCTTGACAGGGACTCATAGCGATGAGCAGTTCTTC. The encoded protein is CASSLTGTHSDEQFF.